These T cell receptor beta chains were read from a single sample in a study of blood T cell repertoires in COVID-19. This table comes from immunoSEQ multiplex PCR, and its TCRdb copy is limited to in-frame clones, with some not included. The sample carries some 300,000 clones, approximately 86% recorded once. The source material was peripheral blood. These receptors all stem from a woman between 45 and 60 years old with active or convalescent COVID-19. Both conserved end residues are part of each CDR3. D genes are given only for firm matches. Expanded clones get a size class; other rows say once, few or many, or leave the size out.

d_gene: -; j_gene: TRBJ1-3; abundance: -; v_gene: TRBV20-1; CDR3aa: CSASPGAVPPTSTIYF; CDR3nt: TGCAGTGCTAGTCCTGGGGCAGTCCCCCCGACTAGCACCATATATTTT
d_gene: -; j_gene: TRBJ2-1; abundance: once; v_gene: TRBV7-8; CDR3aa: CASSPRVVYNEQFF; CDR3nt: TGTGCCAGCAGCCCGCGGGTCGTCTACAATGAGCAGTTCTTC
d_gene: -; j_gene: TRBJ2-1; abundance: -; v_gene: TRBV9; CDR3aa: CASSARLDSYNEQFF; CDR3nt: TGTGCCAGCAGCGCCCGACTAGACTCCTACAATGAGCAGTTCTTC
d_gene: -; j_gene: TRBJ1-2; abundance: -; v_gene: TRBV11-1; CDR3aa: CASSLVRNDGYTF; CDR3nt: TGTGCCAGCAGCTTAGTGAGGAACGATGGCTACACCTTC
d_gene: TRBD2; j_gene: TRBJ2-1; abundance: -; v_gene: TRBV7-8; CDR3aa: CASSPRPGLEHNEQFF; CDR3nt: TGTGCCAGCAGCCCCCGCCCCGGACTAGAGCACAATGAGCAGTTCTTC
d_gene: TRBD1; j_gene: TRBJ2-4; abundance: -; v_gene: TRBV2; CDR3aa: CASKAIQGVVDIQYF; CDR3nt: TGTGCCAGCAAGGCTATCCAGGGGGTCGTGGACATTCAGTACTTC
d_gene: TRBD1; j_gene: TRBJ1-2; abundance: -; v_gene: TRBV7-9; CDR3aa: CASSLPPSGQVYGYTF; CDR3nt: TGTGCCAGCAGCTTGCCCCCATCGGGACAGGTCTATGGCTACACCTTC
d_gene: TRBD2; j_gene: TRBJ2-5; abundance: -; v_gene: TRBV29-1; CDR3aa: CSTSGQETQYF; CDR3nt: TGCAGTACTAGCGGACAAGAGACCCAGTACTTC
d_gene: -; j_gene: TRBJ2-3; abundance: few; v_gene: TRBV3-1/TRBV3-2; CDR3aa: CASSRADTQYF; CDR3nt: TGTGCCAGCAGTCGTGCAGATACGCAGTATTTT
d_gene: TRBD1; j_gene: TRBJ1-2; abundance: few; v_gene: TRBV25-1; CDR3aa: CASSAPGTGLYGYTF; CDR3nt: TGTGCCAGCAGTGCCCCCGGGACAGGGTTATATGGCTACACCTTC
d_gene: TRBD1; j_gene: TRBJ1-6; abundance: -; v_gene: TRBV2; CDR3aa: CASRGKGQGVFNSPLHF; CDR3nt: TGTGCCAGCAGGGGCAAGGGACAGGGAGTGTTCAATTCACCCCTCCACTTT
d_gene: -; j_gene: TRBJ1-6; abundance: -; v_gene: TRBV9; CDR3aa: CASSVTGANSPLHF; CDR3nt: TGTGCCAGCAGCGTAACAGGCGCGAATTCACCCCTCCACTTT
d_gene: -; j_gene: TRBJ2-2; abundance: -; v_gene: TRBV19; CDR3aa: CASNGIPGTGELFF; CDR3nt: TGTGCCAGTAACGGGATACCGGGCACCGGGGAGCTGTTTTTT
d_gene: -; j_gene: TRBJ1-2; abundance: -; v_gene: TRBV5-6; CDR3aa: CASSFVGGGYTF; CDR3nt: TGTGCCAGCAGCTTTGTAGGGGGTGGCTACACCTTC
d_gene: TRBD2; j_gene: TRBJ2-2; abundance: -; v_gene: TRBV5-4; CDR3aa: CASTERGTGELFF; CDR3nt: TGTGCCAGCACCGAGCGGGGGACGGGGGAGCTGTTTTTT
d_gene: -; j_gene: TRBJ1-3; abundance: -; v_gene: TRBV7-2; CDR3aa: CASSLARVPSGNTIYF; CDR3nt: TGTGCCAGCAGCTTAGCCCGGGTCCCCTCTGGAAACACCATATATTTT
d_gene: -; j_gene: TRBJ1-3; abundance: few; v_gene: TRBV7-9; CDR3aa: CASRDTRSGNTIYF; CDR3nt: TGTGCCAGCAGAGACACCCGCTCTGGAAACACCATATATTTT
d_gene: TRBD2; j_gene: TRBJ2-1; abundance: once; v_gene: TRBV5-1; CDR3aa: CASSRTGRGDNEQFF; CDR3nt: TGCGCCAGCAGCCGTACAGGACGGGGGGACAATGAGCAGTTCTTC
d_gene: TRBD2; j_gene: TRBJ2-7; abundance: -; v_gene: TRBV6-5; CDR3aa: CASSRTRSGYEQYF; CDR3nt: TGTGCCAGCAGTCGGACTAGATCGGGCTACGAGCAGTACTTC
d_gene: TRBD1; j_gene: TRBJ1-4; abundance: -; v_gene: TRBV5-4; CDR3aa: CASSVGGTGVEKLFF; CDR3nt: TGTGCCAGCAGCGTTGGCGGGACAGGGGTCGAAAAACTGTTTTTT
d_gene: -; j_gene: TRBJ2-1; abundance: once; v_gene: TRBV9; CDR3aa: CASSVRELRNEQFF; CDR3nt: TGTGCCAGCAGCGTCCGGGAGTTAAGGAATGAGCAGTTCTTC
d_gene: TRBD2; j_gene: TRBJ2-4; abundance: -; v_gene: TRBV27; CDR3aa: CASRGLAGGLAKNIQYF; CDR3nt: TGTGCCAGCAGAGGACTAGCGGGAGGTCTAGCCAAAAACATTCAGTACTTC
d_gene: -; j_gene: TRBJ2-4; abundance: once; v_gene: TRBV3-1/TRBV3-2; CDR3aa: CASSPSLNIAKNIQYF; CDR3nt: TGTGCCAGCAGCCCATCATTAAACATAGCCAAAAACATTCAGTACTTC